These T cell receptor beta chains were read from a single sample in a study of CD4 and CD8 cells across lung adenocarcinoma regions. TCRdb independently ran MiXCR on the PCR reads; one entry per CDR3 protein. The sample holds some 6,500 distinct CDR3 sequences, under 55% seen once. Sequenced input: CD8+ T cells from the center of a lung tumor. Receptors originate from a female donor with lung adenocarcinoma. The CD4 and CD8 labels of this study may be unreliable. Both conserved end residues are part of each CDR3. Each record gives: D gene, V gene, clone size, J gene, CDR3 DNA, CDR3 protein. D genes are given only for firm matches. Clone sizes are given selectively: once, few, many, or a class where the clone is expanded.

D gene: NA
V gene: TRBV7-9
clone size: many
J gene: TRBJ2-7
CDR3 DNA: TGTGCCAGCAGCTTAAGTACAGTCTCCTACGAGCAGTACTTC
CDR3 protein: CASSLSTVSYEQYF

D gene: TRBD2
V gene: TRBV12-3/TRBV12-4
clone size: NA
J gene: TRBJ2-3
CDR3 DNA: TGTGCCAGGCTGGGGGGGGGTCCCCAAGATACGCAGTATTTC
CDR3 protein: CARLGGGPQDTQYF

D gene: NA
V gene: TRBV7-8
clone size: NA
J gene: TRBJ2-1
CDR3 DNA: TGTGCCAGCAGCTTAGGTCATTTGAGGGCTTCATTCTTC
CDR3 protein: CASSLGHLRASFF

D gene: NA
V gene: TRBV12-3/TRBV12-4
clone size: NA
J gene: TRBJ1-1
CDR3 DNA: TGTGCCAGCAGTTTCGTTAGAGGTGTGGGGACTGAAGCTTTCTTT
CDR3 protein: CASSFVRGVGTEAFF

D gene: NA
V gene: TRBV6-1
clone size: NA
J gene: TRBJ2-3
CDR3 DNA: TGTGCCAGCAGAAAGACAGGCCGTACTGGCAAAGATACGCAGTACTTT
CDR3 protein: CASRKTGRTGKDTQYF

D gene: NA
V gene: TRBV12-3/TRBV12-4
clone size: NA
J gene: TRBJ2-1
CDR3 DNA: TGTGCCAGCAGTTTGAGCGGGCCTAATTACAATGAGCAGTTCTTC
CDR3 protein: CASSLSGPNYNEQFF

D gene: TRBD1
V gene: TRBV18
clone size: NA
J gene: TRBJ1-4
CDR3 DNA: TGTGCCAGCTCGACGGGACAGCTGAATGAAAAACTGTTTTTT
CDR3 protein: CASSTGQLNEKLFF

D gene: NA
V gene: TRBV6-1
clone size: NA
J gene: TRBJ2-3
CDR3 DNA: TGTGCCAGCAGTGTAGGGAGAAGCACAGATACGCAGTATTTT
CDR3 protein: CASSVGRSTDTQYF

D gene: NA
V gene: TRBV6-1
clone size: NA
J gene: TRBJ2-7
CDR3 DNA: TGTGCCAGCGGACCGCGGGGCGAGCAGTACTTC
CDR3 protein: CASGPRGEQYF

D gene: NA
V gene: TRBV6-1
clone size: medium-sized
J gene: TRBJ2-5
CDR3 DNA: TGTGCCAGCAACCTGGGGGGGGCGCAGTACTTC
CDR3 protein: CASNLGGAQYF

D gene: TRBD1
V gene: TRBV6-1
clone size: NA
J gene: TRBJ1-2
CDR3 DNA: TGTGCCAGCAGTGAACTGGGACAGGGGGCAAGCGGCTACACCTTC
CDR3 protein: CASSELGQGASGYTF

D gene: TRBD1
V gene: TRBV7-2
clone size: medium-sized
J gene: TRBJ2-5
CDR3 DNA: TGTGCCAGCAGCCGTGCGGGACAGGGCGCAGAGACCCAGTACTTC
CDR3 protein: CASSRAGQGAETQYF

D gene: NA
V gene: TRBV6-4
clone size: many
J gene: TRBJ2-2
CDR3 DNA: TGTGCCAGCAGTGACAGGGCCACCGGGGAGCTGTTTTTT
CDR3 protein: CASSDRATGELFF

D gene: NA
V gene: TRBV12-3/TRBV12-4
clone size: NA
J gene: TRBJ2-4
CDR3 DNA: TGTGCCAGCAGTCTGGGGAGTGTGGACACCCAGTACTTC
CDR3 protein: CASSLGSVDTQYF

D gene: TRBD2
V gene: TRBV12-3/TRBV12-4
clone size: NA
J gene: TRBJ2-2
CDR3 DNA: TGTGCCAGCGGAAAGGGGATGGGAGGGTCCGGGGAGCTGTTTTTT
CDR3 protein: CASGKGMGGSGELFF

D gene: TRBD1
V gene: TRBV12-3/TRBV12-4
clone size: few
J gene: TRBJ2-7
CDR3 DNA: TGTGCCAGCAAGCCGGGACAGGGGACCTACGAGCAGTACTTC
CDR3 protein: CASKPGQGTYEQYF

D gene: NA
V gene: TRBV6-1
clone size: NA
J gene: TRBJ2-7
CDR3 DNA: TGTGCCGGGGGTGAAGGGGCCGGTGGCACAGATACGCAGTACTTC
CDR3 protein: CAGGEGAGGTDTQYF

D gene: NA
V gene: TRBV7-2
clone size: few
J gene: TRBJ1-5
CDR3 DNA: TGTGCCAGCAGCCCAGTGACAGATCAGCCCCACCACTTT
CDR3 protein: CASSPVTDQPHHF

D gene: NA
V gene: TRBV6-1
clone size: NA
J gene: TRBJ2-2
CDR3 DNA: TGTGCCAGCCAGGCGCAGATGGCGAGCACCGGGGCGCAGTTTTTT
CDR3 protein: CASQAQMASTGAQFF

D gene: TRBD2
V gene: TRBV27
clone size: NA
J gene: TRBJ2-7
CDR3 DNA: TGTGCCAGCAGTTTAGCGGGAGGTCCCTACGAGCAGTACTTC
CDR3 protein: CASSLAGGPYEQYF

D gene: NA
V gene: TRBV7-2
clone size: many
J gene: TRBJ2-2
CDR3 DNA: TGTGCCAGCAGCCTTGCAGGACCGAACACCGGGGAGCTGTTTTTT
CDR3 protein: CASSLAGPNTGELFF

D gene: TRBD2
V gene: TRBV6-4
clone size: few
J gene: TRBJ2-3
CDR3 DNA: TGTGCCAGCAGTCCGACTAGCGGGGGCACAGATACGCAGTATTTT
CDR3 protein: CASSPTSGGTDTQYF

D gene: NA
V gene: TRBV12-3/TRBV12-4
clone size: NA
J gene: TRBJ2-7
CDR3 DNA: TGTGCCAGCAGTTTACAGGGAATAACCTACGAGCAGTACTTC
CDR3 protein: CASSLQGITYEQYF

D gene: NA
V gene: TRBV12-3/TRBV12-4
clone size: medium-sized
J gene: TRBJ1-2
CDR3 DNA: TGTGCCAGCAGCCCCCGGCGACAGGCGCACTATGGCTACACCTTC
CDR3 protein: CASSPRRQAHYGYTF

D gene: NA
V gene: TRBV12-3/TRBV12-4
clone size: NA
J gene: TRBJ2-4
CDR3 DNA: TGTGCCAGCAGTCTGGGGAGCCAGGAGATTCAGTACTTC
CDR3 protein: CASSLGSQEIQYF

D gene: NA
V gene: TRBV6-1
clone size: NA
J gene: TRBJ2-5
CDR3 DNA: TGTGCCGCGGGGCCCGGGGGCCGTGCCAAAGAGACCCAGTACTTC
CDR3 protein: CAAGPGGRAKETQYF

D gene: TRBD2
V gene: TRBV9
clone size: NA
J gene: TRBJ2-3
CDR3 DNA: TGTGCCAGCAGCGGAGGGACTAGCGGCCTCACAGATACGCAGTATTTT
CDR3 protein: CASSGGTSGLTDTQYF

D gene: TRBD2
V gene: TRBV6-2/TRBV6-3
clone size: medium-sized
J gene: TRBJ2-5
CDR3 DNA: TGTGCCAGCAGCAACCCTAGCGGGAGGTACCAAGAGACCCAGTACTTC
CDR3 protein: CASSNPSGRYQETQYF

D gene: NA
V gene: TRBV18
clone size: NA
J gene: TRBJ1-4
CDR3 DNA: TGTGCCAGCTCACCGGCAGGGAATGAAAAACTGTTTTTT
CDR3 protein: CASSPAGNEKLFF

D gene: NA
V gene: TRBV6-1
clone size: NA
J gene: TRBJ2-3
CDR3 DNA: TGTGCCAGGAAGCTAGCCGGCCGAGTCCAAGATACGCAGTATTTT
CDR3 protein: CARKLAGRVQDTQYF

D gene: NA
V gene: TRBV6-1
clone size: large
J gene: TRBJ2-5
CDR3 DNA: TGTGCCAGCAGTGATGGGGTTGGACAGCAAGAGACCCAGTACTTC
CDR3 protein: CASSDGVGQQETQYF

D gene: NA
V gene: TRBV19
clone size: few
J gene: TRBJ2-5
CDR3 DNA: TGTGCCAGTAGTATAGTTTATCTCGAGACCCAGTACTTC
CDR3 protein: CASSIVYLETQYF

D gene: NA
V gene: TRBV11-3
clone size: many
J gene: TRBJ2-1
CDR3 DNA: TGTGCCAGCAGCTTGCGGAACTCCTACAATGAGCAGTTCTTC
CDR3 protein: CASSLRNSYNEQFF

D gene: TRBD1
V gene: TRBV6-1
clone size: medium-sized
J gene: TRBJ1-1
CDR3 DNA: TGTGCCAGCAGTACCCAGGGGGGGGTCACTGAAGCTTTCTTT
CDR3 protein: CASSTQGGVTEAFF

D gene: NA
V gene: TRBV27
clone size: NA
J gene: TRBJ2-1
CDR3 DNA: TGTGCCAGCAGCCTCATTGGCGGGACGAGAGATGGGCAGTATTTC
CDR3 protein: CASSLIGGTRDGQYF

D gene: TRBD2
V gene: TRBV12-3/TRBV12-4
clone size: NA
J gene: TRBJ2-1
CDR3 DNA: TGTGCCAGCAGTCGGTGGCGGGAGGGGGGAACGGGGGCCTACGAGCAGTTCTTC
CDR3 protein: CASSRWREGGTGAYEQFF

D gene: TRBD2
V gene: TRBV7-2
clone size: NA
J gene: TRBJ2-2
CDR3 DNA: TGTGCCAGCAGCTTTTCAGCGGGATTCACCGGGGAGCTGTTTTTT
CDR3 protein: CASSFSAGFTGELFF

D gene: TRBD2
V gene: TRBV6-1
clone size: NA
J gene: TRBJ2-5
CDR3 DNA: TGTGCCAGCCGTGACCTAGGCGGCGGGGGGGGGGACAAAGACACGCAGTATTTC
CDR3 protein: CASRDLGGGGGDKDTQYF

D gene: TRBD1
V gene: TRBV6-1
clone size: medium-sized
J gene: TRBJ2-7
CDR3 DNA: TGTGCCAGCAACTTAGGACAGGGCTACGAGCAGTACTTC
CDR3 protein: CASNLGQGYEQYF

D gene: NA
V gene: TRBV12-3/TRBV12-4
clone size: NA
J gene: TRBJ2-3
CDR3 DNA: TGTGCGAGCAGTGTGGGGGGGGCCCAAGATACGCAGTATTTT
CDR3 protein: CASSVGGAQDTQYF

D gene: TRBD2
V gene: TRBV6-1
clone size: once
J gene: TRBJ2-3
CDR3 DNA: TGTGCCAGCACCGCTGCGGGGACCGGCGGGCGGGGGACAGATACGCAGTATTTT
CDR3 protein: CASTAAGTGGRGTDTQYF

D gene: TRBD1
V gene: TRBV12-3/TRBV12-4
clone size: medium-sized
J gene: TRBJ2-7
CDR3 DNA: TGTGCCAGCAACCTGGGGGGACAGGGGGCCTACGAGCAGTACTTC
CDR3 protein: CASNLGGQGAYEQYF

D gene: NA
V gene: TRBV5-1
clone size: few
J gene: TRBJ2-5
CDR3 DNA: TGCGCCAGCAGCTTCTATCTTGGGGGTGTGGAGACCCAGTACTTC
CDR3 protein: CASSFYLGGVETQYF

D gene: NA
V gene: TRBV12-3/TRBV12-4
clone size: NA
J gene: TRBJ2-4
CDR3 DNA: TGCCGCGGCACGGGGCGGGCAGCAGAGGACACGCAGTACTTC
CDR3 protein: CRGTGRAAEDTQYF

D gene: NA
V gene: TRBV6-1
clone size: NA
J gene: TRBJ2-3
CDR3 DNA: TGTGCCAGCAGGTCCGGCGCGGGCGGCGGGGGCCGTGGCAAAGATACCCAGTATTTC
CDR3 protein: CASRSGAGGGGRGKDTQYF

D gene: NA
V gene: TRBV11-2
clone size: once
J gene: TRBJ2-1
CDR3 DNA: TGTGCCAGCAGCTTAGATTTTGTTGTGGGGGGCGAGCAGTTCTTC
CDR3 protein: CASSLDFVVGGEQFF

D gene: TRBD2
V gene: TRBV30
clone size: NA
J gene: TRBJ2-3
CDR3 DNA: TGTGCCTGGACTAGCGGGAGAACAGATACGCAGTATTTT
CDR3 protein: CAWTSGRTDTQYF

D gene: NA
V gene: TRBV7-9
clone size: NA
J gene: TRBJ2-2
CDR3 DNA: TGTGCCAGCAGCTTTAGCGGAAACACCGGGGAGCTGTTTTTT
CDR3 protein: CASSFSGNTGELFF

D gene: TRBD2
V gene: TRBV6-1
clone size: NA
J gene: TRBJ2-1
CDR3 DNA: TGTGCCAGCAGTGCTACCCTCAGCGGGAGCTTCTACGAGCAGTTCTTC
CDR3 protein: CASSATLSGSFYEQFF

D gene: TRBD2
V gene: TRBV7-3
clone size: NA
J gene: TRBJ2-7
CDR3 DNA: TGTGCCAGCAGCTTAGGCCCTTCGGGGGACTACATTCGCTACGAGCAGTACTTC
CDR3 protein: CASSLGPSGDYIRYEQYF

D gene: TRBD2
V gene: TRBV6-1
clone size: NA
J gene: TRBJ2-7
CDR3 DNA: TGTGCCAGCAGACGTCTGGGGGGGGACTACGAGCAGTACTTC
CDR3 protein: CASRRLGGDYEQYF

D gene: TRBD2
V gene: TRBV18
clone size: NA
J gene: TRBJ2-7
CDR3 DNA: TGTGCCAGCTCACCTGGGGGGCTAGCGGGCCTCCAGGGGTACGAGCAGTACTTC
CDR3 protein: CASSPGGLAGLQGYEQYF

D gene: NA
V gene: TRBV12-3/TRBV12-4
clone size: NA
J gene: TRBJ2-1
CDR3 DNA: TGTGCCAGCAGTCCTACAGGGGAGGGGACCCGGCATGAGCAGTTCTTC
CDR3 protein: CASSPTGEGTRHEQFF

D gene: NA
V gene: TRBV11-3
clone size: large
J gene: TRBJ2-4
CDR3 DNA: TGTGCCAGCAGCTTCAGCAGGGTTGACATTCAGTACTTC
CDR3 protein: CASSFSRVDIQYF

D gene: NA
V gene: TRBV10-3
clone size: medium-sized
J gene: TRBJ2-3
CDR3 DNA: TGTGCCATCAGTCTAAATACGCAGTATTTT
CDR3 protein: CAISLNTQYF